This is a list of T cell receptor beta chains from one sample in a study of neoadjuvant anti-PD-1 for oral cavity cancer. Measured with immunoSEQ multiplex PCR; TCRdb has only the in-frame clones, and not every one. The table lists approximately 72,000 clones, about 83% of them singletons. Sequencing used PBMCs, obtained before nivolumab (anti-PD-1) treatment. The receptors were gathered from a person aged 35-79 years with oral cavity squamous cell carcinoma. The CDR3 runs from the conserved cysteine through the conserved F or W. The D gene is left open where the match is weak. Part of the rows lack a size; the others show once, few, many or a class for expanded clones.

size | J | D | V | DNA | CDR3
. | TRBJ1-1 | . | TRBV6-6 | TGTGCCAGCAGTTCCATCGGGACACCTAACACTGAAGCTTTCTTT | CASSSIGTPNTEAFF
. | TRBJ1-1 | . | TRBV29-1 | TGCAGCGCACAGGAAGGTCCGGGGAAAGCTTTCTTT | CSAQEGPGKAFF
. | TRBJ1-4 | TRBD1 | TRBV2 | TGTGCCAGCAGTGAAGCGCTAGCAGGGGGCCCTGCGGAAAAACTGTTTTTT | CASSEALAGGPAEKLFF
. | TRBJ1-1 | TRBD1 | TRBV2 | TGTGCCAGCACCCCGGGGACGGGACAGGGCACTGAAGCTTTCTTT | CASTPGTGQGTEAFF
. | TRBJ1-4 | TRBD1 | TRBV4-1 | TGCGCCAGCAGCCTATCCCCGGGACAGGGAAATGAAAAACTGTTTTTT | CASSLSPGQGNEKLFF
. | TRBJ1-5 | . | TRBV7-9 | TGTGCCAGCAGCTCCGTTGAGGGTCAGCCCCAGCATTTT | CASSSVEGQPQHF
. | TRBJ2-1 | . | TRBV6-6 | TGTGCCAGCAGTGTCACAGGGAATGAGCAGTTCTTC | CASSVTGNEQFF
. | TRBJ1-2 | TRBD1 | TRBV5-1 | TGCGCCAGCAGCTCGACAGGGGCGGGCTACACCTTC | CASSSTGAGYTF
few | TRBJ2-7 | . | TRBV6-1 | TGTGCCAGCAGTGAATGGACGGGACTCGAGCAGTACTTC | CASSEWTGLEQYF
. | TRBJ1-5 | . | TRBV19 | TGTGCCAGTAGTCCGATGGGCAATCAGCCCCAGCATTTT | CASSPMGNQPQHF
once | TRBJ2-3 | TRBD2 | TRBV13 | TGTGCCAGCAGCCGCTCGGGACTAGCGGGGGGCCCCACCACAGATACGCAGTATTTT | CASSRSGLAGGPTTDTQYF
once | TRBJ1-2 | . | TRBV5-1 | TGCGCCAGCAGCTCCGAGGGAGGGAACTATGGCTACACCTTC | CASSSEGGNYGYTF
. | TRBJ1-4 | . | TRBV28 | TGTGCCAGCAATACAGTGACTAATGAAAAACTGTTTTTT | CASNTVTNEKLFF
. | TRBJ2-7 | TRBD2 | TRBV30 | TGTGCCTGGAGTGCCGAGCGGGGTTCCTACGAGCAGTACTTC | CAWSAERGSYEQYF
. | TRBJ2-1 | TRBD2 | TRBV7-3 | TGTGCCAGCAGCTCTGCTAGCGGGAACAATGAGCAGTTCTTC | CASSSASGNNEQFF
. | TRBJ1-3 | . | TRBV19 | TGTGCCAGTAGTTCTCAGGGGCGACGAAACTCTGGAAACACCATATATTTT | CASSSQGRRNSGNTIYF
once | TRBJ2-3 | . | TRBV7-3 | TGTGCCAGCAGCCGCATGAGTTCAGATACGCAGTATTTT | CASSRMSSDTQYF
. | TRBJ2-7 | TRBD1 | TRBV5-1 | TGCGCCACCAAGCCCCTTAGACAGGGGCGAGTCTACGAGCAGTACTTC | CATKPLRQGRVYEQYF
. | TRBJ2-7 | TRBD1 | TRBV5-6 | TGTGCCAGCAGCAAGTATCAGACAGGGACCTACGAGCAGTACTTC | CASSKYQTGTYEQYF
few | TRBJ1-3 | TRBD1 | TRBV9 | TGTGCCAGCAGCCCGGACAGGGTCATAGACACCATATATTTT | CASSPDRVIDTIYF
. | TRBJ1-2 | TRBD1 | TRBV5-1 | TGCGCCAGCAGCCCCAGCCCCGGGACAGGGTTTAACTATGGCTACACCTTC | CASSPSPGTGFNYGYTF
. | TRBJ1-1 | TRBD1 | TRBV2 | TGTGCCAGCAACGGACAGGGTGGGTCGAACACTGAAGCTTTCTTT | CASNGQGGSNTEAFF
. | TRBJ1-3 | . | TRBV30 | TGTGCCTGGAGCGGTATGGGAAACACCATATATTTT | CAWSGMGNTIYF
. | TRBJ1-5 | TRBD1 | TRBV5-1 | TGCGCCAGCAGCTTGGGGACAGGGAATTTTCAGCCCCAGCATTTT | CASSLGTGNFQPQHF
. | TRBJ2-5 | . | TRBV7-3 | TGTGCCAGCAGCCCGGACTTCGGGACCCAGTACTTC | CASSPDFGTQYF
. | TRBJ2-3 | . | TRBV7-9 | TGTGCCAGCAGCCTCTTTTTTGAGGCTTCGGCGAACGCAGATACGCAGTATTTT | CASSLFFEASANADTQYF
few | TRBJ1-1 | . | TRBV29-1 | TGCAGCGTTCCCTGGGGGACTGAAGCTTTCTTT | CSVPWGTEAFF
. | TRBJ2-5 | TRBD2 | TRBV10-2 | TGCGCCAGCAGTCGGGCGGGAGTAGGGGAGACCCAGTACTTC | CASSRAGVGETQYF
. | TRBJ2-1 | TRBD1 | TRBV29-1 | TGCAGCGTTGATGGACAGGTATACAATGAGCAGTTCTTC | CSVDGQVYNEQFF
. | TRBJ2-5 | . | TRBV5-1 | TGCGCCAGCAGCTTGTTACGGGAGACCCAGTACTTC | CASSLLRETQYF
. | TRBJ2-1 | TRBD2 | TRBV2 | TGTGCCAGCACCCCGACGGGGGGGTCCTACAATGAGCAGTTCTTC | CASTPTGGSYNEQFF
once | TRBJ1-1 | . | TRBV13 | TGTGCCAGCAGCACACAAAGGAACACTGAAGCTTTCTTT | CASSTQRNTEAFF
. | TRBJ2-2 | TRBD2 | TRBV28 | TGTGCCAGCAGGGCCGGTGGGGTCTCGGGGGGGCCCCCCGGGGAGCTGTTTTTT | CASRAGGVSGGPPGELFF
once | TRBJ2-1 | . | TRBV10-3 | TGTGCCATCAGGAACCCGCGGGACCCTTCTTACAATGAGCAGTTCTTC | CAIRNPRDPSYNEQFF
. | TRBJ1-1 | . | TRBV10-2 | TGCGCCAGCAGTGAACAGACGTGGACTGAAGCTTTCTTT | CASSEQTWTEAFF
. | TRBJ1-3 | . | TRBV18 | TGTGCCAGCTCACCCCTCCTCCCCGTTGGTGCTGGAAACACCATATATTTT | CASSPLLPVGAGNTIYF